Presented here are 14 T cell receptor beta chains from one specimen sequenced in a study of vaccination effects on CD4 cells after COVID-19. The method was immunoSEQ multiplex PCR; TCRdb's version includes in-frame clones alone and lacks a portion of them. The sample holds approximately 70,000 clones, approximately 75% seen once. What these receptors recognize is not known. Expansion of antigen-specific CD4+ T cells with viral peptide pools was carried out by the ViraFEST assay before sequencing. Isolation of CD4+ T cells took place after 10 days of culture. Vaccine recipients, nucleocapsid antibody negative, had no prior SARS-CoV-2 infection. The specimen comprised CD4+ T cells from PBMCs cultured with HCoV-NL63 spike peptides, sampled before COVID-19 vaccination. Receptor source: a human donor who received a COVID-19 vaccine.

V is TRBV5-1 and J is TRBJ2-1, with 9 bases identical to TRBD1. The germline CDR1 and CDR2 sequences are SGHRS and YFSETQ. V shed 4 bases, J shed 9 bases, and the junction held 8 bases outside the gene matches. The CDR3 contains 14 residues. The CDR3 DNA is TGCGCCAGCAGCCCGGGGACAGGGCCGGGTGAGCAGTTCTTC. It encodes CASSPGTGPGEQFF.

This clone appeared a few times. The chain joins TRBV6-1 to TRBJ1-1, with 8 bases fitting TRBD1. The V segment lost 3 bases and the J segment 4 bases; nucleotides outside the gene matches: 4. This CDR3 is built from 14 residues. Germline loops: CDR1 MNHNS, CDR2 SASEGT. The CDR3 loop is CASSDDRGSTEAFF. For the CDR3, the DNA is TGTGCCAGCAGTGACGACAGGGGAAGCACTGAAGCTTTCTTT.

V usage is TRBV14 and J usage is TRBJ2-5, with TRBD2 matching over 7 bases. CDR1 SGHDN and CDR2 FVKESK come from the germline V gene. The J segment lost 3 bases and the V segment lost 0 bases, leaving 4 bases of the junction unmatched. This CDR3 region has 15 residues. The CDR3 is CASSQDRLAEETQYF. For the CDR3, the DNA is TGTGCCAGCAGCCAAGATAGGCTAGCGGAAGAGACCCAGTACTTC.

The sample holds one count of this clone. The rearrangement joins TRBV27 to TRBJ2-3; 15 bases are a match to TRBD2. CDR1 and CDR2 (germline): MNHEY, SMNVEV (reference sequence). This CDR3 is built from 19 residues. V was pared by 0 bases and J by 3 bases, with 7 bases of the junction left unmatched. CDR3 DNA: TGTGCCAGCAGTTTATCAGGACTAGCGGGGGGGCAGTGGACAGATACGCAGTATTTT. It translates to CASSLSGLAGGQWTDTQYF.

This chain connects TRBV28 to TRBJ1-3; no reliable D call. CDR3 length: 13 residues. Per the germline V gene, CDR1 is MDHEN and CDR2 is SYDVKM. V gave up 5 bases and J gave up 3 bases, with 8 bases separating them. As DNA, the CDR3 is TGTGCCAGCAGTGAGGTGATTGGAAACACCATATATTTT. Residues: CASSEVIGNTIYF.

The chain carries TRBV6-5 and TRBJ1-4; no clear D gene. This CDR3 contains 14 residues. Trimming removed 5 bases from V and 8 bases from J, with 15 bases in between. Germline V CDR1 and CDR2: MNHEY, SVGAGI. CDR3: CASSTTVASEKLFF. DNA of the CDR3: TGTGCCAGCAGTACGACGGTCGCTTCGGAAAAACTGTTTTTT.

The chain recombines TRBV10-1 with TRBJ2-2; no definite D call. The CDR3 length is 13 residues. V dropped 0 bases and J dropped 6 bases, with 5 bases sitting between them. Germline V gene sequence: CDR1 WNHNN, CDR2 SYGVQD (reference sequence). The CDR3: CASSESGSGELFF. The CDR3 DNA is TGCGCCAGCAGTGAGTCAGGGTCCGGGGAGCTGTTTTTT.

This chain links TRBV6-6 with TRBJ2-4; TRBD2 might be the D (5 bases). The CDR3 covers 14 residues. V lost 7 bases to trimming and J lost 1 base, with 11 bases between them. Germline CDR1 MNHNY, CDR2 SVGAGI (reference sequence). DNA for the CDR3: TGTGCCAGCACCCGGGGTGGGGCCAAAAACATTCAGTACTTC. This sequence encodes CASTRGGAKNIQYF.

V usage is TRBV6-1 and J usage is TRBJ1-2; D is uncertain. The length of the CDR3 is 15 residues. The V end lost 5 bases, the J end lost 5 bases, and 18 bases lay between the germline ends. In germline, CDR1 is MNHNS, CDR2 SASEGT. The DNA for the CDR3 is TGTGCCAGCAGTTCCCTTCGTGGCGGAACTTATGGCTACACCTTC. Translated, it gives CASSSLRGGTYGYTF.

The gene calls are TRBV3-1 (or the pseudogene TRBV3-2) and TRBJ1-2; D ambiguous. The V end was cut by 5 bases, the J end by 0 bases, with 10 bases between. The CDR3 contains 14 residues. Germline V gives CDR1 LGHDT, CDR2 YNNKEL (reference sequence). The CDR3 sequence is CASSDLRANYGYTF. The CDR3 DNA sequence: TGTGCCAGCAGCGACCTGAGGGCTAACTATGGCTACACCTTC.

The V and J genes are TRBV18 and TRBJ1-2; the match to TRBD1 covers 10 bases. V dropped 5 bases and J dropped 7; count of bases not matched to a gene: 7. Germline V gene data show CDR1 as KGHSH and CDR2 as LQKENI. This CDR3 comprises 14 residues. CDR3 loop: CASSTDRTGGGYTF. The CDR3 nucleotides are TGTGCCAGCTCAACGGATAGGACAGGGGGTGGCTACACCTTC.

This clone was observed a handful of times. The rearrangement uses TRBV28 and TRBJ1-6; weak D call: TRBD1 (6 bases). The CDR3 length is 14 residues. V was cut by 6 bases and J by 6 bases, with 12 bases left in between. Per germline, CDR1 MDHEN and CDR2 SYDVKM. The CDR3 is CASSSGQPNSPLHF. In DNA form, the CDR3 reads TGTGCCAGCAGCTCAGGACAGCCTAATTCACCCCTCCACTTT.

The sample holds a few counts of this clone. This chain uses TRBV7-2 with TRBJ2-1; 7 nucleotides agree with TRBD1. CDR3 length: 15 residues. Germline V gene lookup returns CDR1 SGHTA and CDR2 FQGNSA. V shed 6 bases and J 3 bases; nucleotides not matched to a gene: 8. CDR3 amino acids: CASRLRRQGYNEQFF. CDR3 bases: TGTGCCAGCAGATTAAGGAGACAGGGCTACAATGAGCAGTTCTTC.

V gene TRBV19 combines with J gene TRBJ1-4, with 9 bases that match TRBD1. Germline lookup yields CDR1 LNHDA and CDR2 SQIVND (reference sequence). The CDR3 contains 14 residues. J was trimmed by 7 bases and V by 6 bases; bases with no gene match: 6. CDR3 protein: CASRTGGSGEKLFF. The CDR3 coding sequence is TGTGCCAGTAGGACAGGGGGATCCGGTGAAAAACTGTTTTTT.